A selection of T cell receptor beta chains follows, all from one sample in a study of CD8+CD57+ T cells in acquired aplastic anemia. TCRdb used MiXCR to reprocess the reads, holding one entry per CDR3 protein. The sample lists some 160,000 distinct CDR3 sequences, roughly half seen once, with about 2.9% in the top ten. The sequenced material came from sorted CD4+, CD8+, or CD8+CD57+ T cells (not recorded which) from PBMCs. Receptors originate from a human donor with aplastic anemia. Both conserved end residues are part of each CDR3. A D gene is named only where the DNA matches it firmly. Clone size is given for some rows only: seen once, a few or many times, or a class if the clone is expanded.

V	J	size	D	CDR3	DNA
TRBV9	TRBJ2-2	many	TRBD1	CASSPGQATGELFF	TGTGCCAGTTCTCCGGGACAGGCAACCGGGGAGCTGTTTTTT
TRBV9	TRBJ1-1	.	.	CASSVNSGEAFF	TGTGCCAGCAGCGTAAATTCCGGGGAAGCTTTCTTT
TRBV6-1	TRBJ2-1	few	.	CASSETGDEQFF	TGTGCCAGCAGTGAAACAGGCGATGAGCAGTTCTTC
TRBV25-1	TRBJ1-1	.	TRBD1	CASSVGQGGLEAFF	TGTGCCAGCAGTGTCGGACAGGGCGGACTTGAAGCTTTCTTT
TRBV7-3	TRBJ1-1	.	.	CASSLSRSTEAFF	TGTGCCAGCAGCTTAAGTCGGTCCACTGAAGCTTTCTTT
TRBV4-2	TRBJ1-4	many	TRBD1	CASSQLGDRASGEKLFF	TGTGCCAGCAGCCAGCTAGGGGACAGGGCTTCAGGTGAAAAACTGTTTTTT
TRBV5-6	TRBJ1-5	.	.	CASSLGASGYNQPQHF	TGTGCCAGCAGCTTGGGTGCGTCAGGTTACAATCAGCCCCAGCATTTT
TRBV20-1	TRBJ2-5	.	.	CSARLERDRETQYF	TGCAGTGCTAGACTCGAAAGGGACCGAGAGACCCAGTACTTC
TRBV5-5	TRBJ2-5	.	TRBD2	CASSDTGTSARGETQYF	TGTGCCAGCAGCGATACCGGGACTAGCGCCAGAGGGGAGACCCAGTACTTC
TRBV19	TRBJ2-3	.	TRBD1	CASSGTGAPTDTQYF	TGTGCCAGTAGCGGGACAGGGGCGCCCACAGATACGCAGTATTTT
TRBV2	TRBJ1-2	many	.	CASSGRDTYYGYTF	TGTGCCAGCAGTGGAAGAGACACCTACTATGGCTACACCTTC
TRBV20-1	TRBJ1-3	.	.	CSAPDLGNTIYF	TGCAGTGCCCCGGATTTAGGAAACACCATATATTTT
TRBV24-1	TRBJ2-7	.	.	CATSDFTGTYEQYF	TGTGCCACCAGTGATTTTACGGGAACCTACGAGCAGTACTTC
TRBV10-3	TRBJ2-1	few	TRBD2	CAIRLAGEDEQFF	TGTGCCATCCGGCTAGCGGGAGAGGATGAGCAGTTCTTC
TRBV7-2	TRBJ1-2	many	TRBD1	CASSLVGLGQNGYTF	TGTGCCAGCAGCTTAGTTGGATTGGGACAGAATGGCTACACCTTC
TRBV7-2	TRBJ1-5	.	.	CASSLSGSQPQHF	TGTGCCAGCAGCTTATCAGGGTCTCAGCCCCAGCATTTT
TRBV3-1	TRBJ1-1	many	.	CASSREGGTEAFF	TGTGCCAGCAGCCGGGAAGGAGGGACTGAAGCTTTCTTT
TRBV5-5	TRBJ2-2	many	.	CASSLGGESGELFF	TGTGCCAGCAGCTTAGGAGGAGAAAGCGGGGAGCTGTTTTTT
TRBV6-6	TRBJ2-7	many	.	CASSYSWTAEVQQYF	TGTGCCAGCAGTTACTCATGGACGGCGGAGGTCCAGCAGTACTTC
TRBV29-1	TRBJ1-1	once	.	CSVEHGRGTEAFF	TGCAGCGTTGAACATGGGAGGGGAACTGAAGCTTTCTTT
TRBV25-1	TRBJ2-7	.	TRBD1	CASSGGDRGPYELYF	TGTGCCAGCAGTGGGGGGGACAGGGGGCCCTACGAGCTGTACTTC
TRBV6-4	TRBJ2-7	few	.	CASLWDRYYEQYF	TGTGCCAGCCTCTGGGACCGGTACTACGAGCAGTACTTC
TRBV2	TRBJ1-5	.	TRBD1	CASSGGTGNQPQHF	TGTGCCAGCAGTGGGGGGACAGGCAATCAGCCCCAGCATTTT
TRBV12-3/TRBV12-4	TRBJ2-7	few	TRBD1	CASSPPTGLEQYF	TGTGCCAGCAGTCCCCCGACAGGGCTCGAGCAGTACTTC
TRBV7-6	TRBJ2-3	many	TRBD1	CASSVTGTGGGTDTQYF	TGTGCCAGCAGCGTGACCGGGACAGGGGGCGGCACAGATACGCAGTATTTT
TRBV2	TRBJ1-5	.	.	CASKEQGGGNQPQHF	TGTGCCAGCAAAGAACAGGGTGGCGGCAATCAGCCCCAGCATTTT
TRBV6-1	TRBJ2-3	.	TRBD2	CASRSMAGGTDTQYF	TGTGCCAGCAGGAGTATGGCGGGGGGCACAGATACGCAGTATTTT
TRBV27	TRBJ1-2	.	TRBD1	CASRNDRVLGYTF	TGTGCCAGCAGAAACGACAGGGTGCTTGGCTACACCTTC